This TCR beta chain was documented in a study of blood T cell repertoires in COVID-19. The V end was cut by 2 bases, the J end by 0 bases, with 8 bases between. The length of the CDR3 is 15 residues. Germline V gene data show CDR1 as KGHSH and CDR2 as LQKENI. Using immunoSEQ multiplex PCR, the repertoire was profiled, and TCRdb retains in-frame clones only, with some absent. The data hold around 200,000 clones, with approximately 83% observed a single time. Sequenced material: peripheral blood. The chain couples TRBV18 to TRBJ1-5, with D uncertain. This clonotype was obtained from a man between 60 and 75 years old with acute or convalescent COVID-19. CDR3 nucleotide sequence: TGTGCCAGCTCACCAGGAGGGTATAGCAATCAGCCCCAGCATTTT. Protein sequence: CASSPGGYSNQPQHF.